The 9 T cell receptor beta chains in this list originate from one sample, sequenced in a study of identical twins. Using its own MiXCR run on the 5' RACE reads, TCRdb lists one record per CDR3 protein. The sample records hundreds of thousands of distinct CDR3 sequences, 9% to 15% being singletons. The sample was also reused in another study, on yellow fever vaccine responses in identical twins.

Sequenced: PBMCs. The receptors were sampled from a woman between 18 and 29 years old in good health.

The V call is TRBV4-1, the J call TRBJ1-2; D is perhaps TRBD1 (5 bases). Trimming left V 1 base short and J 8 bases short, with 23 bases between. CDR1 MGHRA and CDR2 YSYEKL come from the germline V gene. The CDR3 runs to 17 residues. The DNA of the CDR3 is TGCGCCAGCAGCCAAGTAGGAGGGGCTGGGGGAGTCGAAGGCTACACCTTC. Its protein is CASSQVGGAGGVEGYTF.

A few counts support this clonotype. The rearrangement joins TRBV4-1 to TRBJ2-7; TRBD2 matches at 9 bases. Per germline, CDR1 MGHRA and CDR2 YSYEKL. This CDR3 has 16 residues. With V trimmed by 0 bases and J by 2 bases, 5 bases remained unmatched. The CDR3 reads CASSQDPSGATYEQYV. CDR3 sequence (DNA): TGCGCCAGCAGCCAAGATCCTAGCGGGGCCACCTACGAGCAGTACGTC.

The chain recombines TRBV10-3 with TRBJ2-5, with D tentatively TRBD2 (6 bases). CDR1 is ENHRY, CDR2 SYGVKD, per germline. This CDR3 spans 16 amino acids. The ends were cut back, 0 bases at V and 2 bases at J, with 13 bases in the middle. The DNA of the CDR3 is TGTGCCATCAGTGAGTCTTGGCGGGACGGACAAGAGACCCAGTACTTC. Protein: CAISESWRDGQETQYF.

At least ten counts were recorded for this clonotype. The V call is TRBV5-1, the J call TRBJ2-3; TRBD2 agrees at 7 bases. The germline gives CDR1 SGHRS, CDR2 YFSETQ. The V and J ends lost 4 bases and 4 bases, in that order; junction bases with no gene match: 6. The CDR3 loop spans 14 amino acids. The CDR3: CASSLSGTSDTQYF. The CDR3 DNA follows: TGCGCCAGCAGCCTAAGCGGGACGTCAGATACGCAGTATTTT. Full variable domain (outside the CDR3, taken from reference TRBV5-1 and TRBJ2-3): KAGVTQTPRYLIKTRGQQVTLSCSPISGHRSVSWYQQTPGQGLQFLFEYFSETQRNKGNFPGRFSGRQFSNSRSEMNVSTLELGDSALYLCASSLSGTSDTQYFGPGTRLTVL.

This clonotype was recorded at least ten times. One junction end does not reproduce the germline sequence, and a read error may be involved. The V and J genes are TRBV12-3 or TRBV12-4 and TRBJ2-7, with D hard to call. The CDR3 consists of 10 residues. CDR3 in amino acids: CASSSLTVIF. The CDR3 DNA follows: TGTGCCAGCAGTTCTTTGACGGTTATTTTC.

This clonotype was detected ten times or more. The chain combines TRBV29-1 with TRBJ2-7; maybe TRBD1 (5 bases). V lost 4 bases and J lost 4, with 11 bases in between. The germline V gene encodes CDR1 SQVTM and CDR2 ANQGSEA. The CDR3 sequence is 12 residues long. Written as DNA, the CDR3 is TGCAGCGTTGGAGAAGGGGTATACGAGCAGTACTTC. Encoded protein: CSVGEGVYEQYF.

A few counts support this clonotype. V is TRBV20-1 and J is TRBJ2-3, with TRBD2 matching 9 bases. J was trimmed by 6 bases and V by 1 base; bases with no gene match: 14. The CDR3 is made up of 17 amino acids. Germline V gives CDR1 DFQATT, CDR2 SNEGSKA (reference sequence). CDR3 sequence: CSARAPGLALTWDTQYF. In nucleotides, the CDR3 is TGCAGTGCTAGAGCCCCGGGACTAGCCCTGACGTGGGATACGCAGTATTTT.

The chain uses TRBV28 and TRBJ1-4, with TRBD1 matching 8 bases. The CDR3 runs 14 residues. Germline V gene sequence: CDR1 MDHEN, CDR2 SYDVKM. The junction had 12 bases not matched to a gene; V was cut back by 10 bases and J by 8 bases. The CDR3 DNA is TGTGCCACCACAGGGGGACGGGCCTGGGAAAAACTGTTTTTT. This sequence encodes CATTGGRAWEKLFF.

The gene calls are TRBV10-1 and TRBJ2-1; 7 bases line up with TRBD1. The CDR3 is made up of 15 amino acids. Germline-derived CDR1 and CDR2 are WNHNN and SYGVQD (reference sequence). Trimming at V came to 6 bases and at J to 7 bases, leaving 12 bases not matched to a gene. Written as DNA, the CDR3 is TGCGCCAGCAGCGATTCTCCGGCAGGGGGAAATGAGCAGTTCTTC. This codes for CASSDSPAGGNEQFF.